Described below is a single T cell receptor beta chain sequence and its context. The antigen it recognizes is unknown. Base qualities are missing; no much larger clone stands one base away. This specimen comes from a study of blood T cell repertoires in COVID-19 (dated by TCRdb to between 2020 and 2021). Study-level background: Collaborator samples came from the United States, Italy and Spain and covered acute and convalescent phases of COVID-19. The sample metadata nearly always contained a de-identified subject ID, COVID-19 status, age in years and sex. The prospective study material was composed of cDNA or gDNA derived from T cells, B-cell-depleted T cells, or PBMCs. Samples were obtained from the ongoing ImmuneRACE study (first 160 participants) and from about 1,300 subjects provided by 6 global collaborators. A freely available public database, intended as a resource for researchers studying the immune response to SARS-CoV-2, is where the repertoires were released. Where HLA class I and class II types were available, the types were taken from metadata supplied by the sample provider, not from assay-based typing. Subjects who had been exposed to COVID-19, were actively infected with it, or had recovered from it provided the deeply sampled blood TCRbeta repertoires that made up the dataset.

Each collaborating institution followed its own protocols to collect whole blood in K2EDTA tubes. For TCRbeta analysis, collaborator samples were shipped as frozen whole blood, as isolated PBMCs, or as DNA extracted from either sample type. TCRbeta CDR3 regions were amplified from genomic DNA using the immunoSEQ Assay, a bias-controlled multiplex PCR. From the authors' description of their analysis: Nucleated cell counts per sample were estimated from amplification of reference gene primers within the assay. To quantify the absolute abundance of each unique TCRbeta CDR3 rearrangement, sequence reads were collapsed and filtered. For each sample, productive Simpson clonality was calculated by taking the square root of Simpson's diversity index across productive rearrangements. TCRdb stores this immuneACCESS table with in-frame sequences only. Part of the clones is absent; in the studies checked, under half of the shortfall reflects unresolved V genes, and no reason is known for the rest. That table supplies the V and J calls and clone size; D and trimming were determined from the DNA. The sample yields 360,000 or so clones; almost 90% were counted once. The ten largest make up about 6.8% of the sample.

On the study overall, not on this receptor specifically: The quantity of clinical and demographic metadata differed by source and by participant and was supplied without curation.

Sequenced material: peripheral blood. The TCR sequence derives from a man between 18 and 29 years old with active or convalescent COVID-19.

Here is the DNA: TGTGCCAGCAGCCGGACAGCGGACTATGGCTACACCTTC. It is translated as CASSRTADYGYTF. Recombination joined TRBV7-2 with TRBJ1-2, with a weak D call of TRBD1 (6 bases match). CDR1 and CDR2, looked up from the germline V gene, are SGHTA and FQGNSA. V is clipped by 5 bases and J by 3 bases, and the sequence between their germline boundaries is 10 bases long. The CDR3 holds 13 amino acids from the cysteine to the phenylalanine. The only DNA kept is the CDR3, 39 bases in frame from the first base.